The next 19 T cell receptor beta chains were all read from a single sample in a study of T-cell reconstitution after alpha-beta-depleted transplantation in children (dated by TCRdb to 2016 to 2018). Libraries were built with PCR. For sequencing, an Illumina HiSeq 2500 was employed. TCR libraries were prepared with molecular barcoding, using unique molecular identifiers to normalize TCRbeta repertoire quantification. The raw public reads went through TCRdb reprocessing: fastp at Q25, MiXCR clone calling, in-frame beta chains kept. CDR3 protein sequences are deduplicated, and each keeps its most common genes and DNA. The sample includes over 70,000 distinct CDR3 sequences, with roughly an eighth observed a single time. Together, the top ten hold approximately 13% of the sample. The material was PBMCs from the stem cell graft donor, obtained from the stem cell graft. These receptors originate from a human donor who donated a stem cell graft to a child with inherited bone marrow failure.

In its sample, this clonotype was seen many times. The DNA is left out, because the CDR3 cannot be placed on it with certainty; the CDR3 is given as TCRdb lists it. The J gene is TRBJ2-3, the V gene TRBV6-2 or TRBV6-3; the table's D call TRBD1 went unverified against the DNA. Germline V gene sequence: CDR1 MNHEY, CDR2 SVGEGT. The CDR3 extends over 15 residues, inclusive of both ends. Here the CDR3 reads CASSSSTGGTDTQYF.

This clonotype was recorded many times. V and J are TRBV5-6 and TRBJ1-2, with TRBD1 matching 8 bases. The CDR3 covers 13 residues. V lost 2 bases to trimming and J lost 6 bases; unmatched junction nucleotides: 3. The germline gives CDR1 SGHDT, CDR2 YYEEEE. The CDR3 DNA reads TGTGCCAGCAGCTTCCAGGGGGCGGATGGCTACACCTTC. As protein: CASSFQGADGYTF.

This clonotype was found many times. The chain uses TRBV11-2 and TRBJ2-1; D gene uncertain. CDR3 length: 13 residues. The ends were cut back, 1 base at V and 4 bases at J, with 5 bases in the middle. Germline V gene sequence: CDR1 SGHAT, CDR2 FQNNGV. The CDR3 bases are TGTGCCAGCAGCTTAGTGGGGTACAATGAGCAGTTCTTC. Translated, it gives CASSLVGYNEQFF.

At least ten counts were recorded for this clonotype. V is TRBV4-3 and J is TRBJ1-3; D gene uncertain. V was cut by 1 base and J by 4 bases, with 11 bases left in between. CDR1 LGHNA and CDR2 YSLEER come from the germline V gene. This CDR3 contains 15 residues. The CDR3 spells CASSQVLDGGNTIYF. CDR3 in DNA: TGCGCCAGCAGCCAAGTGCTTGACGGGGGAAACACCATATATTTT.

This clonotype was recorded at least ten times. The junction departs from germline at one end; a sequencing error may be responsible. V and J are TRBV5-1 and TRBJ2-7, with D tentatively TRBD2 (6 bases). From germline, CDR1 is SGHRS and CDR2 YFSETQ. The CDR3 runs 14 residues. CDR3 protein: CASSLWDSSDEQYF. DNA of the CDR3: TGCGCCAGCAGCTTGTGGGACTCCTCCGACGAGCAGTACTTC.

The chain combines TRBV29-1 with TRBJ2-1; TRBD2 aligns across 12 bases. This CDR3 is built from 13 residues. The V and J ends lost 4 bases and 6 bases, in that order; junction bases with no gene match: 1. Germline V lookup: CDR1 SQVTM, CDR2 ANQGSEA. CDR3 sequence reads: CSVASGRANEQFF. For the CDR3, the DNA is TGCAGCGTTGCTAGCGGGAGGGCCAATGAGCAGTTCTTC.

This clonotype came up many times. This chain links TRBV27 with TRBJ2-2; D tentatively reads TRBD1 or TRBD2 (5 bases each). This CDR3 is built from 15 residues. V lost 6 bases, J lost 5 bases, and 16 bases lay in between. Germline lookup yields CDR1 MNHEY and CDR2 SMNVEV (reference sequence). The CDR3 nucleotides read TGTGCCAGCAGCCCGGGACGGAGTTTTACCGGGGAGCTGTTTTTT. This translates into CASSPGRSFTGELFF.

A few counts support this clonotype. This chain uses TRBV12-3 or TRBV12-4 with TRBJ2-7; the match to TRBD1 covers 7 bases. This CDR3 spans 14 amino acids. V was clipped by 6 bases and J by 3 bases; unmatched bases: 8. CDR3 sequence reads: CASRKGAPGYEQYF. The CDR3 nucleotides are TGTGCCAGCAGAAAGGGGGCGCCGGGCTACGAGCAGTACTTC.

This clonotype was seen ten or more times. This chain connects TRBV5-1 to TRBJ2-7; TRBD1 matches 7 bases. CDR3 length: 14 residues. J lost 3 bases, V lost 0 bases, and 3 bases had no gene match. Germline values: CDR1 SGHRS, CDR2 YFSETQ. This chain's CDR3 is CASSLGWTGYEQYF. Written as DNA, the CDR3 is TGCGCCAGCAGCTTGGGATGGACAGGCTACGAGCAGTACTTC.

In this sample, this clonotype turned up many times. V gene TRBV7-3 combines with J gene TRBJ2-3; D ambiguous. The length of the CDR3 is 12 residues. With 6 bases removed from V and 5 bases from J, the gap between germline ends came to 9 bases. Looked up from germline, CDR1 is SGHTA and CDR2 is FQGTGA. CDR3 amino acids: CASSPGRDTQYF. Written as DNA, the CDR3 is TGTGCCAGCAGTCCCGGACGAGATACGCAGTATTTT.

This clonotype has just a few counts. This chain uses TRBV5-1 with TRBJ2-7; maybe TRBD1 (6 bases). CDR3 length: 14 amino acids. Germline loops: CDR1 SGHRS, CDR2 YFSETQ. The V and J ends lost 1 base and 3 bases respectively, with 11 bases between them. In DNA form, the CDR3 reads TGCGCCAGCAGCTTGACAGGGAATCGCTACGAGCAGTACTTC. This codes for CASSLTGNRYEQYF.

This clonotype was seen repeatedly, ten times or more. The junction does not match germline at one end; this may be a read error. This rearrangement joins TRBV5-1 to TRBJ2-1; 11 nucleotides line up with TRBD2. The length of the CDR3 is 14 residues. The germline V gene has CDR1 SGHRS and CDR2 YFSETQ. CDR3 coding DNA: TGCTCCAGCAGCCCTTTAGCGGGGGGGACGGTGGAGTTCTTC. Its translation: CSSSPLAGGTVEFF. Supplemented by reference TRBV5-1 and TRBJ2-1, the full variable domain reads KAGVTQTPRYLIKTRGQQVTLSCSPISGHRSVSWYQQTPGQGLQFLFEYFSETQRNKGNFPGRFSGRQFSNSRSEMNVSTLELGDSALYLCSSSPLAGGTVEFFGPGTRLTVL.

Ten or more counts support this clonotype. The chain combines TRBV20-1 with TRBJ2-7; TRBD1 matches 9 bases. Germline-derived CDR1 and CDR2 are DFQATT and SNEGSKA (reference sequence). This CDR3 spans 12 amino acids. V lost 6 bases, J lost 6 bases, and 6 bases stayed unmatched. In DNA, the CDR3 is TGCAGTGCCACGGGACAGGGACGCGAGCAGTACTTC. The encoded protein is CSATGQGREQYF.

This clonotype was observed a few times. CDR3 in amino acids: CASRRQGNTGELFF. The CDR3 DNA reads TGTGCCAGCAGACGACAGGGGAACACCGGGGAGCTGTTTTTT. The chain couples TRBV7-3 to TRBJ2-2, with TRBD1 matching over 7 bases. After removal of 6 bases from V and 1 base from J, the junction contained 2 bases not matched to a gene. The CDR3 sequence is 14 residues long. Germline V gene lookup returns CDR1 SGHTA and CDR2 FQGTGA.

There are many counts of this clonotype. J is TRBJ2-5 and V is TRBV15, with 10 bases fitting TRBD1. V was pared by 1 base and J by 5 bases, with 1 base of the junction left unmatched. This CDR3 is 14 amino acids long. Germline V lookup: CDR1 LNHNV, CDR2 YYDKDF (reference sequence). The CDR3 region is CATSRGTGGETQYF. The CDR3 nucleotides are TGTGCCACCAGCAGAGGGACAGGGGGGGAGACCCAGTACTTC.

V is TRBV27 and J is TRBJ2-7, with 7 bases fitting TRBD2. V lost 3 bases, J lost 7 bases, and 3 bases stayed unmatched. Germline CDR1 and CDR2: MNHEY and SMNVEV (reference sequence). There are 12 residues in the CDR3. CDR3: CASSFSGGEQYF. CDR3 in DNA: TGTGCCAGCAGTTTTTCGGGAGGTGAGCAGTACTTC.

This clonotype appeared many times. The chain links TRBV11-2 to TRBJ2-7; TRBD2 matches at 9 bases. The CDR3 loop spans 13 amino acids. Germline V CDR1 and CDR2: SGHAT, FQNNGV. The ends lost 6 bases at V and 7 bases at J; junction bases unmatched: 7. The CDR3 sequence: CASRPGTSLEQYF. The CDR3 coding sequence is TGTGCCAGCAGACCCGGGACTAGCCTGGAGCAGTACTTC.

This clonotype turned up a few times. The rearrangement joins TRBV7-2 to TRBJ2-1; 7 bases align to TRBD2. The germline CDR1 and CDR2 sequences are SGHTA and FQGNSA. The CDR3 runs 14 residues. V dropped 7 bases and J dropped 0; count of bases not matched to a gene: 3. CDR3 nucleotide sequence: TGTGCCAGCATGGGGGGGAACTCCTACAATGAGCAGTTCTTC. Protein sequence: CASMGGNSYNEQFF.

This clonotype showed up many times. The CDR3 here is CASSLSGLAGISTDTQYF. DNA of the CDR3: TGTGCCAGCAGCTTATCCGGGCTAGCGGGTATTAGCACAGATACGCAGTATTTT. The V gene is TRBV7-2, the J gene TRBJ2-3; 8 positions agree with TRBD2. This CDR3 is built from 18 residues. The trim removed 2 bases at V and 0 bases at J, leaving 10 bases unmatched. In germline, CDR1 is SGHTA, CDR2 FQGNSA.